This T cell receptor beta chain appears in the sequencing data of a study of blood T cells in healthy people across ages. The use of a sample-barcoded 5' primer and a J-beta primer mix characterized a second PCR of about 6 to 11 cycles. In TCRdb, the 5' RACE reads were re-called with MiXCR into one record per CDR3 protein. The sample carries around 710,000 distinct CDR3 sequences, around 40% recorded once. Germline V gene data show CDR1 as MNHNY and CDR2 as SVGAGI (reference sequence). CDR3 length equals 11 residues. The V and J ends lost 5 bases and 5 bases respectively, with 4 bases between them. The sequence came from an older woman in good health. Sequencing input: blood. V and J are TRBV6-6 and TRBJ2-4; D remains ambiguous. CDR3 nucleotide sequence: TGTGCCAGCAGTCCCCAAAACATTCAGTACTTC. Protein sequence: CASSPQNIQYF.